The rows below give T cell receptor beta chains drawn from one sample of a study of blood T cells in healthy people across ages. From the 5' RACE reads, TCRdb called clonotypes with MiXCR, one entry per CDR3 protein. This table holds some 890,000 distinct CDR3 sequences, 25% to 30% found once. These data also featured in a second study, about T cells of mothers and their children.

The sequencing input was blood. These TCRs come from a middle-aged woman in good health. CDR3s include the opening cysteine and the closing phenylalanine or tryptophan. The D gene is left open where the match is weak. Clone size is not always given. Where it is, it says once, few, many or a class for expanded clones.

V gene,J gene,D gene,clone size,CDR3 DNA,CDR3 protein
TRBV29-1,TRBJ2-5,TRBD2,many,TGCAGCGTTGAAGTGGCGGGGGGCGAGAAAGAGACCCAGTACTTC,CSVEVAGGEKETQYF
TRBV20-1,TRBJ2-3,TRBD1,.,TGCAGTGCTCAACCCCACGACAGGGTGAGCGCAGATACGCAGTATTTT,CSAQPHDRVSADTQYF
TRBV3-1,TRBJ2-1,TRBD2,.,TGTGCCAGCAGCCTGGGACTAGCGGGGGGGATAGATGAGCAGTTCTTC,CASSLGLAGGIDEQFF
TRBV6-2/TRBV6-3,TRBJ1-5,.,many,TGTGCCAGCAGCACCCTGCTAGGGGTGGGCAATCAGCCCCAGCATTTT,CASSTLLGVGNQPQHF
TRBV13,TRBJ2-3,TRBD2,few,TGTGCCAGCAGCTCCTACAAAGCGGGGGCCTACACAGATACGCAGTATTTT,CASSSYKAGAYTDTQYF
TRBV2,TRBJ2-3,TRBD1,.,TGTGCCAGCACACCCGGGACAGGGGGTACCACAGATACGCAGTATTTT,CASTPGTGGTTDTQYF
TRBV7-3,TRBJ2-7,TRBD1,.,TGTGCCGGCAGCTTCGGGACAGGGTACAATGAGCAGTACTTC,CAGSFGTGYNEQYF
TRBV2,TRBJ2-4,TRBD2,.,TGTGCCAGCCTGGGACTAGCGTATCAGCAGTACTTC,CASLGLAYQQYF
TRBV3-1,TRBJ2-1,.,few,TGTGCCAGCAGCCAAGAGAGGAGCTCCTACAATGAGCAGTTCTTC,CASSQERSSYNEQFF
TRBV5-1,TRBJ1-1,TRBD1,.,TGCGCCAGTAGCTGGGACAGGGACACTGAAGCTTTCTTT,CASSWDRDTEAFF
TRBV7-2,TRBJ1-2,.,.,TGTACCAGCAGCTTTTCACAGGGTTCTGGCTACACCTTC,CTSSFSQGSGYTF
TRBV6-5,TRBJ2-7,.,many,TGTGCCAGCAGTTACTCGAGAAGCTCCTACGAGCAGTACTTC,CASSYSRSSYEQYF
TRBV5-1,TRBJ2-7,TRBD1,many,TGCGCCAGCAGCTGGGGGGACAGGCGGACCATCTACGAGCAGTACTTC,CASSWGDRRTIYEQYF
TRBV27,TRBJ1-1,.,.,TGTGCCAGCAGTTTTCCCGGGGAGAACACTGAAGCTTTCTTT,CASSFPGENTEAFF
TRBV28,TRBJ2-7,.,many,TGTGCCAGCCAGGAGCGGGTAGAGCAGTACTTC,CASQERVEQYF
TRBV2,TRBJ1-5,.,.,TGTGCCAGCAGTACCACGGGAGCCTCCCAAGAGACCCAGCATTTT,CASSTTGASQETQHF
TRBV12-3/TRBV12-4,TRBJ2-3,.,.,TGTGCCAGCAGGCCTTGGGGAATCACAGATACGCAGTATTTT,CASRPWGITDTQYF
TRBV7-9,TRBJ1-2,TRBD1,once,TGTGCCAGCAGCCCAGGGGACAGTTACTATGGCTACACCTTC,CASSPGDSYYGYTF
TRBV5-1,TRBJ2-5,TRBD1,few,TGCGCCAGCAGCTTTTCGGGACAGCAAGAGACCCAGTACTTC,CASSFSGQQETQYF
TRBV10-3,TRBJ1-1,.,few,TGTGCCGTAGGCCGGGGTGGGACTGAAGCTTTCTTT,CAVGRGGTEAFF
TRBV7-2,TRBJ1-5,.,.,TGTGTCAGCAGCTTAGAGGCGGGTTTCAATCAGCCCCAGCATTTT,CVSSLEAGFNQPQHF
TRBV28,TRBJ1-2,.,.,TGTGCCAGCAGTTTCTACGGGGCGCATAGGGAAAATGGCTACACCTTC,CASSFYGAHRENGYTF
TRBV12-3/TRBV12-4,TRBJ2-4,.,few,TGTACCAGCAGTTTTCGGCGGGGCCCTTCGGAGCAGTACTTC,CTSSFRRGPSEQYF
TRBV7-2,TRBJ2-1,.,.,TGCGCCAGCAGCCTAGGGGGCGCGGGGGGAGAGACCCAGTTCTTC,CASSLGGAGGETQFF
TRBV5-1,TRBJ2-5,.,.,TGCGCCAGCAGCTCAGGGTCCCAGGAGGAGCAGTACTTC,CASSSGSQEEQYF
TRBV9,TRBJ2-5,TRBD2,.,TGTGCCAGCAGCCTCCTGGGGGCGGGAGGGACGGAGACCCAGTACTTC,CASSLLGAGGTETQYF
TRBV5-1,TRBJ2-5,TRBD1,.,TGCGCCAGCAGCTTGTTCCCTGACAGGGGGCGTCGAGAGACCCAGTACTTC,CASSLFPDRGRRETQYF
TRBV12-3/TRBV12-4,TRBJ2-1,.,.,TGTGCCACCCTGCCGCGGTACAGCTCCTACAATGAGCAGTTCTTC,CATLPRYSSYNEQFF
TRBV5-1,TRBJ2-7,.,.,TGCGCCAGCAGACCTATCTGGGGCTCCTACGAGCAGTACTTC,CASRPIWGSYEQYF